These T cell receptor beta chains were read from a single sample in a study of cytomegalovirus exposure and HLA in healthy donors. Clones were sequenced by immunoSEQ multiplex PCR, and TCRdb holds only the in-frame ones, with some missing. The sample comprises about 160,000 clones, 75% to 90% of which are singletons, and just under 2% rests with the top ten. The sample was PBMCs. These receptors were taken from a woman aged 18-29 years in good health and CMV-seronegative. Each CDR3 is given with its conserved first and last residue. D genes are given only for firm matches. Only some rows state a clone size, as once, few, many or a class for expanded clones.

CDR3 DNA: TGTGCCAGCAGTTACTCGATTGGGGGCCGGGACGAGCAGTACTTC
CDR3 protein: CASSYSIGGRDEQYF
clone size: -
J gene: TRBJ2-7
D gene: -
V gene: TRBV6-5

CDR3 DNA: TGTGCCAGCAGCCAATCTGGAGGGGGCGCGGAGGAGCAGTACTTC
CDR3 protein: CASSQSGGGAEEQYF
clone size: -
J gene: TRBJ2-7
D gene: -
V gene: TRBV16

CDR3 DNA: TGTGCCAGCAGCGATCCTGGACAGGGCAAGGGCGAGACCCAGTACTTC
CDR3 protein: CASSDPGQGKGETQYF
clone size: -
J gene: TRBJ2-5
D gene: TRBD1
V gene: TRBV28

CDR3 DNA: TGTGCCAGCAGTACTGCGGAGGGAGGGACTGAAGCTTTCTTT
CDR3 protein: CASSTAEGGTEAFF
clone size: -
J gene: TRBJ1-1
D gene: -
V gene: TRBV28

CDR3 DNA: TGTGCCAGCTCACCGGGACAGCGATACTACGAGCAGTACTTC
CDR3 protein: CASSPGQRYYEQYF
clone size: -
J gene: TRBJ2-7
D gene: TRBD1
V gene: TRBV18

CDR3 DNA: TGTGCCAGCAGCCTACTAGGGACTCACACTGAAGCTTTCTTT
CDR3 protein: CASSLLGTHTEAFF
clone size: -
J gene: TRBJ1-1
D gene: -
V gene: TRBV6-5

CDR3 DNA: TGTGCCTGGAGTGGTAAGGGGCTAGCGGGTTACGAGCAGTACTTC
CDR3 protein: CAWSGKGLAGYEQYF
clone size: once
J gene: TRBJ2-7
D gene: TRBD2
V gene: TRBV30

CDR3 DNA: TGTGCCGCAACCCACGGGACTAGCGGGAGATTTTATGGGAATGAGCAGTTCTTC
CDR3 protein: CAATHGTSGRFYGNEQFF
clone size: once
J gene: TRBJ2-1
D gene: TRBD2
V gene: TRBV28

CDR3 DNA: TGTGCCAGCAGCAAAGTTAAAGGAGCAGAGAAAGAGACCCAGTACTTC
CDR3 protein: CASSKVKGAEKETQYF
clone size: -
J gene: TRBJ2-5
D gene: -
V gene: TRBV21-1

CDR3 DNA: TGTGCCAGCAGTTTCGGGCCAGCGGTTTCACCCCTCCACTTT
CDR3 protein: CASSFGPAVSPLHF
clone size: once
J gene: TRBJ1-6
D gene: -
V gene: TRBV28

CDR3 DNA: TGTGCCAGCTCACCTACCACGTGGGGGCCCGAGCAGTACTTC
CDR3 protein: CASSPTTWGPEQYF
clone size: -
J gene: TRBJ2-7
D gene: -
V gene: TRBV18

CDR3 DNA: TGTGCCAGCAGCCGGACAGGGAATGAGCAGTTCTTC
CDR3 protein: CASSRTGNEQFF
clone size: -
J gene: TRBJ2-1
D gene: TRBD1
V gene: TRBV6-5

CDR3 DNA: TGTGCCAGCAGCGTAACTAGCGGGGGTACAGATACGCAGTATTTT
CDR3 protein: CASSVTSGGTDTQYF
clone size: once
J gene: TRBJ2-3
D gene: TRBD2
V gene: TRBV11-3

CDR3 DNA: TGTGCCAGCAGTGAAGCGGGCGGGGGGCGCTTTCAGCCCCAGCATTTT
CDR3 protein: CASSEAGGGRFQPQHF
clone size: -
J gene: TRBJ1-5
D gene: -
V gene: TRBV6-1

CDR3 DNA: TGTGCCAGCAGTTACGGGGCAGGGGGGAGAAACACTGAAGCTTTCTTT
CDR3 protein: CASSYGAGGRNTEAFF
clone size: few
J gene: TRBJ1-1
D gene: TRBD1
V gene: TRBV6-5